This TCR beta chain was obtained from a study of cytomegalovirus exposure and HLA in healthy donors. Findings and limits, study-wide: Earlier analysis yielded a pattern in which most TCR beta V segments were productive about 87% or about 30% of the time.

This CDR3 spans 12 amino acids. Germline V gives CDR1 LGHNT, CDR2 FRNRAP. Trimming pared 10 bases from V and 9 bases from J, leaving 16 bases between. Vbeta (60) and Jbeta (13) primers were used in the PCR. Libraries were prepared by immunoSEQ multiplex PCR; TCRdb keeps only in-frame clonotypes and omits some of them. This repertoire shows some 110,000 clones, 66% found once; its top ten account for about 1.5%. Worth noting for this clone: The target antigen is unknown.

J is TRBJ2-1 and V is TRBV12-5; D perhaps matches TRBD2 (7 bases). This clonotype was obtained from a man aged 18 to 30 in good health and CMV-seronegative. What was sequenced was PBMCs. CDR3 in amino acids: CANESGGGEQFF. In nucleotides, the CDR3 is TGTGCTAATGAATCGGGGGGCGGTGAGCAGTTCTTC.